This T cell receptor (beta chain) appears in the sequencing data of a study of HIV-infected patients and healthy controls. Study information: The CD4:CD8 ratio increased slightly in early therapy, but CD8 counts showed no consistent change. Findings and limits, study-wide: Healthy control repertoires had roughly threefold more distinct CDR3s than untreated HIV+ repertoires, and higher Shannon diversity. Comparisons were complicated because patients and controls had unequal numbers of distinct sequences.

Follow-up blood was drawn about 14 weeks, roughly three months, after antiretroviral therapy began. All unsorted peripheral T cells were captured because whole blood was used without fractionation. This clonotype has a count of ten or more. Its antigen remains unidentified. Alpha and beta constant-region primers primed reverse transcription of approximately 0.55 ug RNA. Using multiplexing indices, alpha and beta chain libraries were generated apart by chain-specific third strand synthesis. TCRdb re-called the 5' RACE reads through MiXCR, storing one row per CDR3 protein. The data contain roughly 6,700 distinct CDR3 sequences, around 6.7% of them singletons. CDR1 is MDHEN, CDR2 SYDVKM, per germline. The CDR3 sequence is 16 residues long. The junction had 9 bases not matched to a gene; V was cut back by 0 bases and J by 6 bases.

This clonotype was sampled from an adult with HIV infection. The sequencing used blood, collected during antiretroviral therapy. The V call is TRBV28, the J call TRBJ2-7; 9 bases align to TRBD1. The CDR3 here is CASSLWEKQGAVEQYF. CDR3 in DNA: TGTGCCAGCAGTTTATGGGAAAAACAGGGGGCTGTCGAGCAGTACTTC.